These 18 T cell receptor beta chains were sequenced from one sample in a study of blood T cell repertoires in COVID-19. The table came from immunoSEQ multiplex PCR; TCRdb's copy has only in-frame clones and leaves some out. There are tens of thousands of clones in the sample; roughly 77% occur only once, and less than 20% lies in the top ten. The sample consisted of peripheral blood. The receptors stem from a man older than 75 with acute or convalescent COVID-19.

This clone was observed once. The V gene is TRBV6-1, the J gene TRBJ2-5, with 8 bases aligning to TRBD2. CDR1 MNHNS and CDR2 SASEGT come from the germline V gene. V gave up 3 bases and J gave up 2 bases; unmatched junction bases: 2. The CDR3 has 14 amino acids. The CDR3, as DNA: TGTGCCAGCAGTGATAGCGGGAAACAAGAGACCCAGTACTTC. Translation gives CASSDSGKQETQYF.

The chain combines TRBV7-8 with TRBJ2-7; D gene unclear. This CDR3 is 15 amino acids long. CDR1 and CDR2 (germline): SGHVS, FQNEAQ. V was cut by 5 bases and J by 3 bases, with 17 bases left in between. The CDR3: CASSLKRIHLYEQYF. Written as DNA, the CDR3 is TGTGCCAGCAGCCTTAAGCGTATCCATCTCTACGAGCAGTACTTC.

This clone occurred once. The V call is TRBV9, the J call TRBJ1-5; D is possibly TRBD1 (6 bases). Germline V gene sequence: CDR1 SGDLS, CDR2 YYNGEE. The CDR3 runs 16 residues. V shed 0 bases and J shed 1 base, with 11 bases lying between them. The DNA for the CDR3 is TGTGCCAGCAGCGTAGGTGCGGGGGCCAGCAATCAGCCCCAGCATTTT. Its translation is CASSVGAGASNQPQHF.

J is TRBJ2-7 and V is TRBV9, with 8 bases aligning to TRBD2. The germline CDR1 and CDR2 sequences are SGDLS and YYNGEE. This CDR3 is 14 amino acids long. Trimming removed 0 bases from V and 3 bases from J; junction bases left unmatched: 2. The CDR3, as DNA: TGTGCCAGCAGCGTAGCGGGGGGGAACTACGAGCAGTACTTC. Protein sequence: CASSVAGGNYEQYF.

The V gene is TRBV10-3, the J gene TRBJ2-3, with 8 bases identical to TRBD1. Per germline, CDR1 ENHRY and CDR2 SYGVKD. The CDR3 spans 15 residues. The V segment lost 6 bases and the J segment 1 base; nucleotides outside the gene matches: 6. The chain's CDR3 is CAIRTPGQGTDTQYF. In DNA, the CDR3 is TGTGCCATCAGGACCCCGGGACAGGGCACAGATACGCAGTATTTT.

The table lists this clone with a count of one. The rearrangement joins TRBV28 to TRBJ2-3; D is uncertain. Germline V gene lookup returns CDR1 MDHEN and CDR2 SYDVKM. Between the trimmed V and J ends, which lost 6 bases and 2 bases, there was a span of 9 bases. The CDR3 length is 13 residues. The CDR3 loop reads CASRGVNTDTQYF. CDR3 coding DNA: TGTGCCAGCAGAGGAGTAAACACAGATACGCAGTATTTT.

This clone was counted once. CDR3 loop: CASSPSGVGNTIYF. The CDR3 DNA reads TGTGCCAGCTCACCGTCAGGGGTTGGAAACACCATATATTTT. The chain recombines TRBV18 with TRBJ1-3; tentative D call: TRBD1 (6 bases). Germline assignment: CDR1 KGHSH and CDR2 LQKENI. This CDR3 has 14 residues. Trimming pared 3 bases from V and 3 bases from J, leaving 9 bases between.

The V call is TRBV4-1, the J call TRBJ1-4; 9 bases agree with TRBD1. The CDR3 has 14 residues. V was clipped by 2 bases and J by 10 bases; unmatched bases: 5. The germline gives CDR1 MGHRA, CDR2 YSYEKL. DNA of the CDR3: TGCGCCAGCAGCCAAATGGGACAGGGAGGAAAACTGTTTTTT. This codes for CASSQMGQGGKLFF.

The CDR3 DNA follows: TGTGCCAGCAGCTTCACAGTGAACACTGAAGCTTTCTTT. Translating gives CASSFTVNTEAFF. The V call is TRBV7-9, the J call TRBJ1-1, with D unclear. Germline V gives CDR1 SEHNR, CDR2 FQNEAQ (reference sequence). The CDR3 has 13 residues. V was cut by 3 bases and J by 0 bases, with 5 bases left in between.

This chain joins TRBV5-1 and TRBJ2-1, with a tentative D call TRBD2 (5 bases). Germline-derived CDR1 and CDR2 are SGHRS and YFSETQ. The CDR3 loop spans 15 amino acids. With 4 bases removed from V and 0 bases from J, the gap between germline ends came to 11 bases. In nucleotides, the CDR3 is TGCGCCAGCAGCCCCCCGGGGAGCTCCTACAATGAGCAGTTCTTC. It yields the protein CASSPPGSSYNEQFF. Variable domain in full (rest from reference TRBV5-1 and TRBJ2-1): KAGVTQTPRYLIKTRGQQVTLSCSPISGHRSVSWYQQTPGQGLQFLFEYFSETQRNKGNFPGRFSGRQFSNSRSEMNVSTLELGDSALYLCASSPPGSSYNEQFFGPGTRLTVL.

V is TRBV3-1 (or the pseudogene TRBV3-2) and J is TRBJ2-2; 7 bases are shared with TRBD1. Germline values: CDR1 LGHDT, CDR2 YNNKEL (reference sequence). The CDR3 is 18 amino acids. With 8 bases clipped from V and 6 bases from J, the junction kept 21 bases outside the gene matches. CDR3 DNA: TGTGCCAGCGGTGGAGACAAAAAAGGGGGCGCGAGGTCCGGGGAGCTGTTTTTT. It specifies CASGGDKKGGARSGELFF.

The gene calls are TRBV7-9 and TRBJ1-5; D possibly corresponds to TRBD1 (6 bases). Germline CDR1 reads SEHNR; CDR2 reads FQNEAQ (reference sequence). The length of the CDR3 is 16 residues. Deletions cut 1 base from V and 4 bases from J, with 14 bases between. DNA of the CDR3: TGTGCCAGCAGCTTAGACGGGGGGGCAGGTAATCAGCCCCAGCATTTT. It codes for CASSLDGGAGNQPQHF.

The chain combines TRBV4-3 with TRBJ2-7, with TRBD1 matching 8 bases. The CDR3 sequence is 14 residues long. CDR1 and CDR2 from the germline V gene are LGHNA and YSLEER. Trimming cost V 1 base and J 2 bases; bases outside gene matches: 1. The CDR3 region is CASSQGTGPYEQYF. For the CDR3, the DNA is TGCGCCAGCAGCCAAGGGACAGGGCCCTACGAGCAGTACTTC.

The chain couples TRBV10-1 to TRBJ2-2; possible D gene TRBD2, 5 bases. The CDR3 has 14 amino acids. Deletions cut 2 bases from V and 3 bases from J, with 7 bases between. CDR1 WNHNN and CDR2 SYGVQD come from the germline V gene (reference sequence). The CDR3 DNA follows: TGCGCCAGCAGTGAGCACGGGGACACCGGGGAGCTGTTTTTT. The encoded protein is CASSEHGDTGELFF.

This clone was seen more than once but under ten times. CDR3 region: CASSLSDRWRAFF. CDR3 coding DNA: TGTGCCAGCAGTTTGTCGGACAGGTGGAGAGCTTTCTTT. The chain links TRBV6-2 or TRBV6-3 to TRBJ1-1; 7 bases match TRBD1. The germline V gene encodes CDR1 MNHEY and CDR2 SVGEGT. The V gene end was trimmed by 4 bases and the J gene end by 10 bases; junction bases not matched to a gene: 9. The CDR3 consists of 13 residues.

The chain employs TRBV6-6 and TRBJ1-4, with 7 nucleotides matching TRBD1. Looked up from germline, CDR1 is MNHNY and CDR2 is SVGAGI (reference sequence). The CDR3 is 15 amino acids. The junction had 3 bases not matched to a gene; V was cut back by 0 bases and J by 5 bases. The CDR3 loop reads CASSYSGGQNEKLFF. In DNA form, the CDR3 reads TGTGCCAGCAGTTACTCCGGGGGACAGAATGAAAAACTGTTTTTT.

CDR3 sequence (DNA): TGTGCCACCAGTGATCCCGCGAGCTTGAGGTACTTCTTC. Its protein is CATSDPASLRYFF. The chain has TRBV24-1 and TRBJ2-1; D ambiguous. Germline V gives CDR1 KGHDR, CDR2 SFDVKD. This CDR3 is built from 13 residues. Trimming pared 3 bases from V and 16 bases from J, leaving 18 bases between.

The chain combines TRBV28 with TRBJ1-5, with D hard to call. Deletions cut 1 base from V and 2 bases from J, with 6 bases between. The CDR3 totals 14 residues. Germline V gene lookup returns CDR1 MDHEN and CDR2 SYDVKM. CDR3 loop: CASSLLGGNQPQHF. The CDR3 DNA is TGTGCCAGCAGTTTATTGGGCGGCAATCAGCCCCAGCATTTT.